This T cell receptor (beta chain) was documented in a study of T cell repertoires in cytomegalovirus infection. Study-wide background: Public TCR beta signatures marked donors with CMV infection and the matching HLA. Overall study findings and caveats: It was HLA-C-restricted CMV-specific TCR beta clonotypes that dominated the response ex vivo.

As concerns this clonotype: The target antigen is unknown.

The junction had 19 bases not matched to a gene; V was cut back by 0 bases and J by 7 bases. CDR1 and CDR2 from the germline V gene are MGHRA and YSYEKL. The CDR3 contains 21 residues. One entry per CDR3 protein results from TCRdb running MiXCR on the reads. The sample includes hundreds of thousands of distinct CDR3 sequences, roughly 28% of them seen just once. This sequence was found in a human donor in good health (CMV status not recorded). Some clones in this sample may be carry-over from other donors' samples. This chain joins TRBV4-1 and TRBJ2-1; 12 bases match TRBD2. This sample comprised cultured PBMCs, obtained from culture after CMV antigen stimulation. In nucleotides, the CDR3 is TGCGCCAGCAGCCAAGACCCGGTTCTAGGACTAGCGGGAAACCGGCAGAATGAGCAGTTCTTC. It encodes CASSQDPVLGLAGNRQNEQFF.